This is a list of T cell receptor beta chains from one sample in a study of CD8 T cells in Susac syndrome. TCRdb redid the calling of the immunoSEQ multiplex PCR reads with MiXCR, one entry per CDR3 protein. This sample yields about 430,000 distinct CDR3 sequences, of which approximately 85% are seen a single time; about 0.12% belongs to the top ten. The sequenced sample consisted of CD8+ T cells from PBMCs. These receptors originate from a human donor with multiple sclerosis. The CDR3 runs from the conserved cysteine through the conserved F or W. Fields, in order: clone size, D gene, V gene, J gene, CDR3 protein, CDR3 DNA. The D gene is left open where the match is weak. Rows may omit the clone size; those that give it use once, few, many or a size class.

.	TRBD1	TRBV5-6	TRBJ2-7	CASSLPTGDIYEQYF	TGTGCCAGCAGCTTGCCGACAGGGGACATATACGAGCAGTACTTC
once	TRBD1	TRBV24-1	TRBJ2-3	CATSPTGEDTQYF	TGTGCCACCAGTCCTACAGGGGAGGATACGCAGTATTTT
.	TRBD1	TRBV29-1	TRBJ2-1	CSVVAGGRDEQFF	TGCAGCGTTGTGGCAGGGGGAAGAGATGAGCAGTTCTTC
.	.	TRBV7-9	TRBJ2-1	CASSQLAAYNEQFF	TGTGCCAGCAGCCAACTAGCTGCCTACAATGAGCAGTTCTTC
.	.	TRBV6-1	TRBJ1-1	CASSEGWDEAFF	TGTGCCAGCAGTGAAGGGTGGGATGAAGCTTTCTTT
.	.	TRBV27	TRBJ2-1	CASSNSGTRNEQFF	TGTGCCAGCAGTAACTCCGGGACGCGCAATGAGCAGTTCTTC
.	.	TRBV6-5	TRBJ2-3	CASSSLEDTQYF	TGTGCCAGCAGTTCGCTGGAAGATACGCAGTATTTT
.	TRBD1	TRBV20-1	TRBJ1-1	CSARDQTGFGAFF	TGCAGTGCTAGAGATCAGACAGGGTTTGGAGCTTTCTTT
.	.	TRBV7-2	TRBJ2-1	CASSLPEGGLASNEQFF	TGTGCCAGCAGCCTCCCCGAGGGGGGCCTCGCCTCGAATGAGCAGTTCTTC
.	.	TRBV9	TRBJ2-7	CASSVGGSRDEQYF	TGTGCCAGCAGCGTAGGAGGCTCTAGAGACGAGCAGTACTTC
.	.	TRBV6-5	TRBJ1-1	CASSRTEGNTEAFF	TGTGCCAGCAGTCGAACAGAAGGGAACACTGAAGCTTTCTTT
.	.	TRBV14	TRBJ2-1	CASSQFSGTPYNEQFF	TGTGCCAGCAGCCAATTTAGCGGAACTCCTTACAATGAGCAGTTCTTC
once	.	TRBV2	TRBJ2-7	CASRGVPNSSYEQYF	TGTGCCAGCAGGGGGGTCCCAAACAGCTCCTACGAGCAGTACTTC
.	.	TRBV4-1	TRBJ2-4	CASQEGGLAKNIQYF	TGCGCCAGCCAAGAAGGGGGGTTAGCCAAAAACATTCAGTACTTC
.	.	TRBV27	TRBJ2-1	CASLENEQFF	TGTGCCAGCCTAGAGAATGAGCAGTTCTTC
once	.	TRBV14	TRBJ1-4	CASSHTGGTNEKLFF	TGTGCCAGCAGCCATACGGGGGGCACTAATGAAAAACTGTTTTTT
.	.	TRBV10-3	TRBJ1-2	CAISEEQGDGYTF	TGTGCCATCAGTGAAGAACAGGGTGATGGCTACACCTTC
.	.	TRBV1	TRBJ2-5	CTSSPGRQETQYF	TGCACCAGCAGCCCCGGGCGCCAAGAGACCCAGTACTTC
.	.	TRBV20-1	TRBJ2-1	CSAREKAEQFF	TGCAGTGCTAGAGAGAAGGCTGAGCAGTTCTTC
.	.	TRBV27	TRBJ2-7	CASSGKTGSYEQYF	TGTGCCAGCAGTGGGAAGACAGGTTCCTACGAGCAGTACTTC
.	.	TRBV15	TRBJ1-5	CATSRDRRLSNQPQHF	TGTGCCACCAGCAGAGATAGGAGGTTGTCCAATCAGCCCCAGCATTTT
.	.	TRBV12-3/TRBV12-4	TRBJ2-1	CAGIDGPRSSYNEQFF	TGTGCCGGCATCGATGGGCCCAGGTCCTCCTACAATGAGCAGTTCTTC
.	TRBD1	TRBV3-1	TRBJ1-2	CASSKTPGTENYGYTF	TGTGCCAGCAGCAAAACACCCGGGACAGAGAACTATGGCTACACCTTC
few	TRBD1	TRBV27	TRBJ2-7	CASSPGQGAGEQYF	TGTGCCAGCAGTCCGGGACAGGGGGCAGGCGAGCAGTACTTC
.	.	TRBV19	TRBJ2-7	CASSMGTPSYEQYF	TGTGCCAGTAGTATGGGGACGCCGTCCTACGAGCAGTACTTC
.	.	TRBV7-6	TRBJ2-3	CASSLSGEADTRYF	TGTGCCAGCAGCTTAAGTGGGGAGGCAGATACGCGGTATTTT
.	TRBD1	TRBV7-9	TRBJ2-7	CASSPSGTGNYEQYF	TGTGCCAGCAGCCCCTCAGGGACAGGGAACTACGAGCAGTACTTC
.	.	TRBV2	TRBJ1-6	CASSGGYSPLHF	TGTGCCAGCAGTGGGGGGTATTCACCCCTCCACTTT
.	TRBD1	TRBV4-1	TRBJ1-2	CASSQSGETGGADGYTF	TGCGCCAGCAGCCAAAGTGGGGAGACAGGGGGCGCGGACGGCTACACCTTC
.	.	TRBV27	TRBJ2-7	CASSLLNGGDSPYEQYF	TGTGCCAGCAGTTTATTAAACGGCGGGGACAGTCCCTACGAGCAGTACTTC
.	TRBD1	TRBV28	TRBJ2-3	CASSQMDRGRDTQYF	TGTGCCAGCAGTCAAATGGACAGGGGGCGAGATACGCAGTATTTT
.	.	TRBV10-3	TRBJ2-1	CAITPQDSYNEQFF	TGTGCCATCACCCCGCAGGACTCCTACAATGAGCAGTTCTTC
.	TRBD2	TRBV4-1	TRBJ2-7	CASSQDISGGVYEQYF	TGCGCCAGCAGCCAAGATATAAGCGGGGGAGTCTACGAGCAGTACTTC
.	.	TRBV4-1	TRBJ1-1	CASSQGRGRKNTEAFF	TGCGCCAGCAGCCAAGGTCGGGGCAGAAAGAACACTGAAGCTTTCTTT
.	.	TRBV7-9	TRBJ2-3	CASSRRVERGTDTQYF	TGTGCCAGCAGCCGCAGGGTTGAGAGGGGCACAGATACGCAGTATTTT
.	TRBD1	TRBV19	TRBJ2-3	CASTETGDVADTQYF	TGTGCCAGTACGGAGACAGGGGATGTCGCAGATACGCAGTATTTT
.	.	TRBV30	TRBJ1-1	CAWREGMNTEAFF	TGTGCCTGGAGGGAGGGGATGAACACTGAAGCTTTCTTT
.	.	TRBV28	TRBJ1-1	CASSLARLGVNSEAFF	TGTGCCAGCAGTTTAGCCAGGCTGGGGGTAAATTCTGAAGCTTTCTTT
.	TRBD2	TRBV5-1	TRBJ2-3	CASRTRGPGLAGLFTDTQYF	TGCGCCAGCCGCACCCGGGGCCCGGGACTAGCGGGGCTCTTCACAGATACGCAGTATTTT
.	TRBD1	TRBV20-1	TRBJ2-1	CSAVTGTERYNEQFF	TGCAGTGCTGTTACCGGGACAGAGAGATACAATGAGCAGTTCTTC